This entry lists 18 T cell receptor beta chains sequenced from one sample in a study of blood T cell repertoires in COVID-19 (dated by TCRdb to about 2020). Libraries were prepared through the immunoSEQ multiplex PCR assay. The table was pulled from immuneACCESS by TCRdb, which kept in-frame rearrangements only. Such tables lose some clones; where checked, under half of the loss comes from unresolved V genes, and the rest has no known cause. This sample is represented by roughly 150,000 clones; 80% to 90% of them were singletons. The top ten hold around a tenth of the sample. Input material: peripheral blood. These receptor sequences come from a woman in her 50s with acute or convalescent COVID-19.

This clone was recorded once. CDR3 loop: CASSQGQGRTGELFF. For the CDR3, the DNA is TGTGCCAGCAGCCAAGGACAGGGGAGAACCGGGGAGCTGTTTTTT. The chain uses TRBV3-1 (or the pseudogene TRBV3-2) and TRBJ2-2; TRBD1 matches at 8 bases. The CDR3 spans 15 residues. Losses at the gene ends were 1 base for V and 5 bases for J; bases not matched to a gene: 3. The germline gives CDR1 LGHDT, CDR2 YNNKEL (reference sequence).

The chain links TRBV27 to TRBJ1-5; D is possibly TRBD1 (5 bases). Germline CDR1 reads MNHEY; CDR2 reads SMNVEV (reference sequence). This CDR3 has 15 residues. Deletions cut 2 bases from V and 7 bases from J, with 15 bases between. The CDR3 reads CASSLVAGWGQPQHF. Written as DNA, the CDR3 is TGTGCCAGCAGTTTAGTTGCAGGGTGGGGACAGCCCCAGCATTTT.

The V and J genes are TRBV4-2 and TRBJ2-5, with a tentative D call TRBD2 (6 bases). The CDR3 is 15 amino acids. The V end lost 1 base, the J end lost 5 bases, and 14 bases lay between the germline ends. Germline loops: CDR1 LGHNA, CDR2 YNFKEQ. CDR3 DNA: TGTGCCAGCAGCCAAGCCCAGGGAGGTCCCGAGACCCAGTACTTC. As protein: CASSQAQGGPETQYF.

V and J are TRBV19 and TRBJ2-2; 9 bases match TRBD1. V lost 5 bases and J lost 8; bases outside the gene matches: 9. This CDR3 is 15 amino acids long. CDR1 LNHDA and CDR2 SQIVND come from the germline V gene (reference sequence). In nucleotides, the CDR3 is TGTGCCAGTAGTCACCGGGACAGGGTTTTAGGGGAGCTGTTTTTT. This sequence encodes CASSHRDRVLGELFF. The whole variable domain, filled in from reference TRBV19 and TRBJ2-2, reads DGGITQSPKYLFRKEGQNVTLSCEQNLNHDAMYWYRQDPGQGLRLIYYSQIVNDFQKGDIAEGYSVSREKKESFPLTVTSAQKNPTAFYLCASSHRDRVLGELFFGEGSRLTVL.

As concerns this clone: At the DNA level, this CDR3 is encoded by other sequences in the same sample as well. The rearrangement joins TRBV7-2 to TRBJ2-7; no clear D gene. Germline V gives CDR1 SGHTA, CDR2 FQGNSA. V dropped 2 bases and J dropped 0 bases, with 11 bases sitting between them. The CDR3 is 15 residues long. CDR3 nucleotide sequence: TGTGCCAGCAGCTTATCCCGCTTGAGCTCCTACGAGCAGTACTTC. It translates to CASSLSRLSSYEQYF.

The rearrangement links TRBV29-1 to TRBJ2-7; 10 nucleotides line up with TRBD1. With V trimmed by 3 bases and J by 5 bases, 7 bases remained unmatched. This CDR3 has 14 residues. Germline V CDR1 and CDR2: SQVTM, ANQGSEA. In nucleotides, the CDR3 is TGCAGCGTTGATAAAAGGACAGGGGGGGACGAGCAGTACTTC. This sequence encodes CSVDKRTGGDEQYF.

The chain couples TRBV7-2 to TRBJ2-5; 7 bases are shared with TRBD1. V shed 5 bases and J 2 bases; nucleotides not matched to a gene: 2. Germline CDR1 SGHTA, CDR2 FQGNSA. This CDR3 has 13 residues. The CDR3 protein is CASSGDSQETQYF. The CDR3 coding sequence is TGTGCCAGCAGCGGGGACAGTCAAGAGACCCAGTACTTC. The full variable domain, in which reference TRBV7-2 and TRBJ2-5 provide the parts outside the CDR3, is GAGVSQSPSNKVTEKGKDVELRCDPISGHTALYWYRQSLGQGLEFLIYFQGNSAPDKSGLPSDRFSAERTGGSVSTLTIQRTQQEDSAVYLCASSGDSQETQYFGPGTRLLVL.

V usage is TRBV7-3 and J usage is TRBJ2-1, with 11 bases aligning to TRBD2. This CDR3 comprises 15 residues. Germline assignment: CDR1 SGHTA and CDR2 FQGTGA. J lost 6 bases, V lost 4 bases, and 5 bases had no gene match. The CDR3 spells CASSSTLAGANEQFF. CDR3 bases: TGTGCCAGCAGCTCCACACTAGCGGGGGCCAATGAGCAGTTCTTC. Together with reference TRBV7-3 and TRBJ2-1, the CDR3 gives the full variable domain: GAGVSQTPSNKVTEKGKYVELRCDPISGHTALYWYRQSLGQGPEFLIYFQGTGAADDSGLPNDRFFAVRPEGSVSTLKIQRTERGDSAVYLCASSSTLAGANEQFFGPGTRLTVL.

This chain links TRBV13 with TRBJ2-7; D unresolved. Trimming removed 0 bases from V and 4 bases from J, with 7 bases in between. Germline loops: CDR1 PRHDT, CDR2 FYEKMQ (reference sequence). The length of the CDR3 is 13 residues. The CDR3, as DNA: TGTGCCAGCAGCTTAGGACTACAATACGAGCAGTACTTC. Its translation is CASSLGLQYEQYF.

CDR3: CATRAGESYEQYF. The DNA of the CDR3 is TGTGCCACCAGAGCAGGGGAATCCTACGAGCAGTACTTC. The V and J genes are TRBV24-1 and TRBJ2-7, with a possible D match to TRBD1 (6 bases). This CDR3 comprises 13 residues. The V gene lost 7 bases and the J gene lost 1 base, with 10 bases spanning the gap. The germline CDR1 and CDR2 sequences are KGHDR and SFDVKD.

The CDR3 reads CASQMNTGELFF. DNA for the CDR3: TGTGCCAGTCAGATGAACACCGGGGAGCTGTTTTTT. The chain is built from TRBV9 and TRBJ2-2; D unclear. There are 12 residues in the CDR3. Germline CDR1 and CDR2: SGDLS and YYNGEE. Deletions cut 8 bases from V and 1 base from J, with 6 bases between. The whole variable domain, remainder taken from reference TRBV9 and TRBJ2-2, is DSGVTQTPKHLITATGQRVTLRCSPRSGDLSVYWYQQSLDQGLQFLIQYYNGEERAKGNILERFSAQQFPDLHSELNLSSLELGDSALYFCASQMNTGELFFGEGSRLTVL.

This chain links TRBV5-1 with TRBJ1-2; TRBD1 matches at 11 bases. V shed 4 bases and J 4 bases; nucleotides not matched to a gene: 3. The germline V gene encodes CDR1 SGHRS and CDR2 YFSETQ. The CDR3 spans 14 residues. The CDR3 sequence is CASSKDRGPYGYTF. Here the CDR3 DNA reads TGCGCCAGCAGCAAGGACAGGGGGCCCTATGGCTACACCTTC.

The chain employs TRBV4-3 and TRBJ1-2; D may be TRBD1 (6 bases). The V end lost 0 bases, the J end lost 7 bases, and 15 bases lay between the germline ends. The CDR3 spans 15 residues. From germline, CDR1 is LGHNA and CDR2 YSLEER. The CDR3 DNA is TGCGCCAGCAGCCAAGATTTGGGGGCCGTTCGTGGCTACACCTTC. Amino acids: CASSQDLGAVRGYTF.

The chain recombines TRBV5-1 with TRBJ1-1, with D unclear. The CDR3 covers 14 residues. Between the trimmed V and J ends, which lost 4 bases and 0 bases, there was a span of 10 bases. Germline assignment: CDR1 SGHRS and CDR2 YFSETQ. CDR3 in amino acids: CASSPDGVNTEAFF. The CDR3 region has the DNA TGCGCCAGCAGCCCCGACGGGGTGAACACTGAAGCTTTCTTT.

The J gene is TRBJ1-5, the V gene TRBV30, with D maybe TRBD1 (6 bases). This CDR3 is 13 amino acids long. Trimming left V 5 bases short and J 5 bases short, with 13 bases between. Germline CDR1 GTSNPN, CDR2 SVGIG (reference sequence). CDR3 loop: CAWGRQADQPQHF. The CDR3 DNA reads TGTGCCTGGGGGAGACAGGCCGATCAGCCCCAGCATTTT. The whole variable domain, filled in from reference TRBV30 and TRBJ1-5, reads SQTIHQWPATLVQPVGSPLSLECTVEGTSNPNLYWYRQAAGRGLQLLFYSVGIGQISSEVPQNLSASRPQDRQFILSSKKLLLSDSGFYLCAWGRQADQPQHFGDGTRLSIL.

The rearrangement joins TRBV24-1 to TRBJ1-5; 9 bases agree with TRBD1. V trimming: 6 bases; J trimming: 7 bases; junction bases outside the gene matches: 6. The germline V gene has CDR1 KGHDR and CDR2 SFDVKD. The CDR3 contains 14 residues. The CDR3 is CATSSDRGGQPQHF. The CDR3 nucleotides are TGTGCCACCAGTTCGGACAGGGGCGGACAGCCCCAGCATTTT.

The V gene is TRBV7-6, the J gene TRBJ2-5; 7 nucleotides line up with TRBD2. V shed 2 bases and J 4 bases; nucleotides not matched to a gene: 16. From germline, CDR1 is SGHVS and CDR2 FNYEAQ. CDR3 length equals 18 residues. The CDR3 nucleotides are TGTGCCAGCAGCTTATTGGGGTCGTCGGGAGGTTTTCGAGAGACCCAGTACTTC. Amino acids: CASSLLGSSGGFRETQYF.

The rearrangement links TRBV5-1 to TRBJ2-5; 10 bases map to TRBD1. V gave up 0 bases and J gave up 3 bases; unmatched junction bases: 2. The CDR3 has 15 residues. Germline CDR1 and CDR2: SGHRS and YFSETQ. CDR3 in amino acids: CASSLGDRGEETQYF. The CDR3 DNA reads as TGCGCCAGCAGCTTGGGGGACAGGGGTGAAGAGACCCAGTACTTC.